Sequencing of this T cell receptor beta chain was carried out in a study of CD8 T cells in ankylosing spondylitis. Study outcomes and limitations: Significantly higher representation of disease-linked clones was reported for matched ankylosing spondylitis synovial fluid. A CD8+ phenotype characterized the disease-linked clones, which were relatively rare in peripheral blood.

Quantitative barcoded 5'-RACE was used to prepare TCR beta libraries. TCRdb processed the 5' RACE reads anew with MiXCR; each CDR3 protein has one entry. The sample lists around 150,000 distinct CDR3 sequences, about 18% occurring once. This clonotype was counted ten times or more. What it recognizes is unknown. J lost 4 bases, V lost 4 bases, and 10 bases had no gene match. Germline CDR1 is SGHRS and CDR2 is YFSETQ. The CDR3 length is 15 residues. The gene calls are TRBV5-1 and TRBJ1-1, with 7 bases fitting TRBD1. This TCR derives from a male donor with ankylosing spondylitis or in good health (not recorded which). The sequenced sample was blood, either unsorted or a sorted T cell fraction (not recorded which). CDR3 coding DNA: TGCGCCAGCAGCCCCCAGGGGGGTTGGAGCACTGAAGCTTTCTTT. Amino acids: CASSPQGGWSTEAFF.